This T cell receptor (beta chain) was obtained from a study of T cell changes during pregnancy in multiple sclerosis. This CDR3 is 16 amino acids long. After removal of 3 bases from V and 4 bases from J, the junction contained 6 bases not matched to a gene. Germline V gene lookup returns CDR1 SGDLS and CDR2 YYNGEE. TCRdb's copy holds only in-frame clones and misses some; the assay was immunoSEQ multiplex PCR. Among approximately 72,000 clones listed, 92% were seen once. The chain couples TRBV9 to TRBJ2-1; 11 nucleotides align to TRBD2. The origin of this receptor is a female donor in good health, enrolled as a control in a pregnancy study. Sequenced material: peripheral blood, taken in the first trimester of pregnancy. The CDR3 nucleotides are TGTGCCAGCAGCGCGAGGGGGACTAGCGGTTACAATGAGCAGTTCTTC. This encodes CASSARGTSGYNEQFF.